This TCR beta chain emerged from a study of T cell responses to AZD1222 COVID-19 vaccine. The protocol was immunoSEQ multiplex PCR, while the TCRdb copy is restricted to in-frame clones and leaves out a portion. The sample gives around 100,000 clones, 80% to 95% of which show up once; about 1.8% is in the top ten. Study results and limitations: Reportedly, nearly half of unique spike TCRs recognized epitopes outside B.1.351/B.1.1.7 mutations. Baseline testing showed seropositivity in only six AZD1222 recipients.

CDR1 and CDR2 (germline): SNHLY, FYNNEI. V lost 4 bases and J lost 4, with 13 bases in between. There are 14 residues in the CDR3. Turning to this clone: Its antigen is not identified.

The J gene is TRBJ1-2, the V gene TRBV2, with TRBD1 as a possible D gene (5 bases). The sample consisted of peripheral blood, taken on day 0 of AZD1222 vaccination. The origin of this receptor is an adult in good health. CDR3: CASSVSGGGYGYTF. The CDR3 DNA reads as TGTGCCAGCAGTGTTTCGGGGGGAGGCTATGGCTACACCTTC.